This T cell receptor (beta chain) was captured in a study of blood T cell repertoires in COVID-19. The wider study: The study drew acute and convalescent COVID-19 samples from the United States, Italy and Spain. Sources were T cells, B-cell-depleted T cells, or PBMCs; the material itself was cDNA or gDNA.

Trimming left V 2 bases short and J 4 bases short, with 14 bases between. Per germline, CDR1 SEHNR and CDR2 FQNEAQ (reference sequence). The CDR3 has 16 amino acids. Assay: immunoSEQ multiplex PCR; the TCRdb copy retains only in-frame clones and omits some. This sample has approximately 270,000 clones, with around nine tenths found just once. The V call is TRBV7-9, the J call TRBJ2-2; D is possibly TRBD2 (5 bases). This clonotype was sampled from a man aged 35 to 55 with active or convalescent COVID-19. Sequencing used peripheral blood. CDR3 sequence: CASSLLAPQGTGELFF. DNA for the CDR3: TGTGCCAGCAGCTTACTAGCCCCACAAGGCACCGGGGAGCTGTTTTTT.